Below, 21 T cell receptor beta chains from the same sample are listed, as sequenced in a study of T-cell reconstitution after alpha-beta-depleted transplantation in children. Unique molecular identifiers were incorporated when the TCRbeta library was constructed. TCRdb ran MiXCR on the PCR reads and lists one entry per CDR3 protein. The sample carries over 200,000 distinct CDR3 sequences, 11% recorded once. Sequenced here: PBMCs, sampled before TCRalphabeta/CD19-depleted stem cell transplant. The receptors come from a child under three years old with acute myeloid leukemia, due to receive a stem cell transplant.

Ten or more counts support this clonotype. CDR3 DNA: TGCAGTGCTAGAGATTCGGGGGGAAACACCATATATTTT. This gives the protein CSARDSGGNTIYF. The chain couples TRBV20-1 to TRBJ1-3; D unclear. The CDR3 runs 13 residues. CDR1 DFQATT and CDR2 SNEGSKA come from the germline V gene (reference sequence). V was trimmed by 0 bases and J by 4 bases, leaving 7 bases between them.

Note on this clonotype: Since a much larger clone is just one base distant, this may be a read error. The V call is TRBV28, the J call TRBJ1-2; tentatively, D is TRBD1 (5 bases). This CDR3 has 17 residues. The V end was cut by 10 bases, the J end by 5 bases, with 29 bases between. Looked up from germline, CDR1 is MDHEN and CDR2 is SYDVKM. For the CDR3, the DNA is TGTGCCAACAGGAGTCAATCGGGTACGGGGGGATGGTATGGCTACACCTTC. Translating it yields CANRSQSGTGGWYGYTF.

This clonotype was detected many times. The genes are TRBV29-1 and TRBJ2-5; D perhaps matches TRBD1 (6 bases). With 5 bases removed from V and 2 bases from J, the gap between germline ends came to 18 bases. CDR1 is SQVTM and CDR2 is ANQGSEA in the germline V gene. The CDR3 runs 15 residues. As DNA, the CDR3 is TGCAGCGTTTCCCCAGGGGCAAGGGGGCAAGAGACCCAGTACTTC. The encoded protein is CSVSPGARGQETQYF.

The chain combines TRBV11-2 with TRBJ2-5; D may be TRBD2 (5 bases). Germline V gene sequence: CDR1 SGHAT, CDR2 FQNNGV. Trimming removed 5 bases at V and 0 bases at J, with 13 bases between. The CDR3 runs to 15 residues. This CDR3 is CASSPGIGNQETQYF. The CDR3 nucleotides read TGTGCCAGCAGCCCGGGGATAGGGAACCAAGAGACCCAGTACTTC.

This clonotype showed up many times. The chain carries TRBV29-1 and TRBJ1-2; the match to TRBD1 covers 7 bases. The junction had 14 bases not matched to a gene; V was cut back by 4 bases and J by 3 bases. Per the germline V gene, CDR1 is SQVTM and CDR2 is ANQGSEA. This CDR3 contains 16 residues. CDR3 coding DNA: TGCAGCGTTGGGGGGACAGTAGGCGAGCGGTACTATGGCTACACCTTC. Translation gives CSVGGTVGERYYGYTF.

This clonotype was found many times. The CDR3 region is CASSSGWGTNEQFF. DNA of the CDR3: TGTGCCAGCAGTTCGGGATGGGGTACCAATGAGCAGTTCTTC. This chain uses TRBV7-3 with TRBJ2-1, with D possibly being TRBD2 (5 bases). V was cut by 6 bases and J by 6 bases, with 15 bases left in between. Germline V gene sequence: CDR1 SGHTA, CDR2 FQGTGA. The CDR3 length is 14 residues. Full variable domain (outside the CDR3, taken from reference TRBV7-3 and TRBJ2-1): GAGVSQTPSNKVTEKGKYVELRCDPISGHTALYWYRQSLGQGPEFLIYFQGTGAADDSGLPNDRFFAVRPEGSVSTLKIQRTERGDSAVYLCASSSGWGTNEQFFGPGTRLTVL.

A remark on this clonotype: An end of the junction does not agree with germline; a read error may underlie this. The rearrangement joins TRBV11-1 to TRBJ2-1, with a tentative D call TRBD2 (7 bases). Germline-derived CDR1 and CDR2 are SGHAT and FQDESV (reference sequence). The CDR3 loop spans 14 amino acids. In DNA, the CDR3 is TGTGCCAGCAGCCCACGCAAGCGGGACAATGAGCCGTTCTTC. This sequence encodes CASSPRKRDNEPFF.

This clonotype has more than one count but fewer than ten. The chain joins TRBV3-1 to TRBJ2-1; 10 bases agree with TRBD1. CDR3 size: 17 residues. CDR1 is LGHDT, CDR2 YNNKEL, per germline (reference sequence). Trimming cost V 0 bases and J 6 bases; bases outside gene matches: 8. CDR3 in DNA: TGTGCCAGCAGCCAAGATTACGGGACAGGGGTTATCAATGAGCAGTTCTTC. Translation gives CASSQDYGTGVINEQFF.

This clonotype was detected ten times or more. The rearrangement uses TRBV5-1 and TRBJ1-2; a possible D gene is TRBD1 (5 bases). The CDR3 spans 15 residues. With 0 bases removed from V and 4 bases from J, the gap between germline ends came to 13 bases. Looked up from germline, CDR1 is SGHRS and CDR2 is YFSETQ. Here the CDR3 reads CASSLASGSSYGYTF. DNA for the CDR3: TGCGCCAGCAGCTTGGCTTCAGGGTCTAGCTATGGCTACACCTTC.

V usage is TRBV12-3 or TRBV12-4 and J usage is TRBJ1-2; D remains ambiguous. There are 13 residues in the CDR3. Trimming shortened V by 3 bases and J by 2 bases, and 7 bases separated the two germline ends. Here the CDR3 reads CASSFLGNYGYTF. The CDR3 coding sequence is TGTGCCAGCAGTTTCCTGGGAAACTATGGCTACACCTTC.

The chain has TRBV5-1 and TRBJ1-1, with 7 bases aligning to TRBD1. With V trimmed by 4 bases and J by 11 bases, 14 bases remained unmatched. This CDR3 has 14 residues. Germline lookup yields CDR1 SGHRS and CDR2 YFSETQ. The CDR3, as DNA: TGCGCCAGCAGCGTGGACAGGTTAAGGGGTGTTGCTTTCTTT. Translation: CASSVDRLRGVAFF.

As regards this clonotype: The germline gene is not matched at one end of the junction; a read error may be the cause. The rearrangement joins TRBV6-2 or TRBV6-3 to TRBJ2-1; no clear D gene. This CDR3 is 12 amino acids long. From germline, CDR1 is MNHEY and CDR2 SVGEGT. For the CDR3, the DNA is TGTGCCAGCAGTCCATTCGTCAATGAGCAGTCCTTC. The encoded protein is CASSPFVNEQSF.

This clonotype was seen ten or more times. J is TRBJ2-1 and V is TRBV6-1, with TRBD1 matching over 12 bases. The junction had 7 bases not matched to a gene; V was cut back by 4 bases and J by 9 bases. The CDR3 runs 15 residues. From germline, CDR1 is MNHNS and CDR2 SASEGT. The CDR3 region is CASSAGQGAHGEQFF. The CDR3 nucleotides read TGTGCCAGCAGTGCGGGACAGGGGGCTCACGGTGAGCAGTTCTTC.

This clonotype has ten or more counts. The chain carries TRBV9 and TRBJ2-2; TRBD2 matches at 8 bases. Germline CDR1 and CDR2: SGDLS and YYNGEE. This CDR3 comprises 17 residues. V dropped 2 bases and J dropped 4; count of bases not matched to a gene: 10. The DNA of the CDR3 is TGTGCCAGCAGCGTTGCCTTTAGCGGGATGACCACCGGGGAGCTGTTTTTT. This codes for CASSVAFSGMTTGELFF. The whole variable domain, remainder taken from reference TRBV9 and TRBJ2-2, is DSGVTQTPKHLITATGQRVTLRCSPRSGDLSVYWYQQSLDQGLQFLIQYYNGEERAKGNILERFSAQQFPDLHSELNLSSLELGDSALYFCASSVAFSGMTTGELFFGEGSRLTVL.

This clonotype appeared many times. The junction and the germline gene differ at one end; a read error may be behind it. The rearrangement joins TRBV3-1 to TRBJ2-7; perhaps TRBD2 as D (5 bases). Germline CDR1 is LGHDT and CDR2 is YNNKEL (reference sequence). The CDR3 is made up of 15 amino acids. CDR3 residues: CATSHEVGLLREQYF. The CDR3 bases are TGTGCCACCAGCCATGAAGTCGGACTTCTTCGCGAGCAGTACTTC.

V usage is TRBV5-1 and J usage is TRBJ2-1; a weak D match, TRBD2 (6 bases). This CDR3 has 16 residues. Germline V gene lookup returns CDR1 SGHRS and CDR2 YFSETQ. Trimming stripped 0 bases from V and 7 bases from J, with 17 bases between. The chain's CDR3 is CASSLAGPGDGNEQFF. As DNA, the CDR3 is TGCGCCAGCAGCTTGGCGGGGCCGGGAGATGGGAATGAGCAGTTCTTC.

This clonotype was recorded at least ten times. The V gene is TRBV18, the J gene TRBJ1-1; TRBD1 matches at 7 bases. This CDR3 spans 14 amino acids. Germline CDR1 reads KGHSH; CDR2 reads LQKENI. J was trimmed by 4 bases and V by 2 bases; bases with no gene match: 4. CDR3 protein: CASSPDRVATEAFF. The CDR3 nucleotides read TGTGCCAGCTCACCAGACAGGGTGGCCACTGAAGCTTTCTTT.

This clonotype was seen at least ten times. The CDR3 region has the DNA TGCGCCAGCAGCTTGGCCCCTTTGACAGGGGGGGACGGCTACACCTTC. Amino acids: CASSLAPLTGGDGYTF. V is TRBV5-1 and J is TRBJ1-2; 9 positions agree with TRBD1. The CDR3 has 16 amino acids. The J segment lost 8 bases and the V segment lost 0 bases, leaving 11 bases of the junction unmatched. Germline loops: CDR1 SGHRS, CDR2 YFSETQ.

In this sample, this clonotype turned up many times. This rearrangement joins TRBV7-2 to TRBJ2-3, with 10 bases aligning to TRBD1. The V segment lost 0 bases and the J segment 6 bases; nucleotides outside the gene matches: 6. The germline V gene has CDR1 SGHTA and CDR2 FQGNSA. This CDR3 region has 16 residues. The CDR3 protein is CASSLARDRGRDTQYF. DNA for the CDR3: TGTGCCAGCAGCTTAGCACGGGACAGGGGAAGGGATACGCAGTATTTT.

This clonotype appeared many times. The J gene is TRBJ2-1, the V gene TRBV7-6, with 14 bases matching TRBD2. Germline trimming cut 5 bases from V and 0 bases from J; bases unmatched to any gene: 0. Germline loops: CDR1 SGHVS, CDR2 FNYEAQ. This CDR3 spans 16 amino acids. CDR3 nucleotides: TGTGCCAGCAGCGGGACTAGCGGGGGCTCCTACAATGAGCAGTTCTTC. Translated, it gives CASSGTSGGSYNEQFF.

This clonotype was observed many times. The gene calls are TRBV10-3 and TRBJ2-7, with a tentative D call TRBD2 (6 bases). V was trimmed by 2 bases and J by 4 bases, leaving 6 bases between them. CDR1 ENHRY and CDR2 SYGVKD come from the germline V gene. This CDR3 region has 12 residues. The DNA of the CDR3 is TGTGCCATCAGTGAGCGGGGGTACGAGCAGTACTTC. Translation gives CAISERGYEQYF.